The following is a TCR beta chain sequence with its context. This clonotype occurred a few times. The antigen it recognizes is unknown. The sample holds no much larger clone one base away, and base qualities are not on file. The data are from a study of T-cell memory formation after mild COVID-19 (dated by TCRdb to the early 2020s). Regarding the complete study: TCR sequence clusters from the two donors were found to be largely donor specific. Longitudinal TCRalpha and TCRbeta repertoire sequencing tracked T-cell clones expanding and contracting after mild COVID-19 in a couple of donors. The cohort comprised two young, previously healthy adult volunteers, one female and one male.

Ficoll-Paque density gradient centrifugation was used to isolate PBMCs. The full study reports these points: Contracting CD4+ clones were found mainly in CM and EM memory subsets, while CD8+ clones were enriched in EMRA. Only two mild cases were covered in the study, and larger cohorts including severe cases with pre-infection samples were considered necessary. From day 15 to 85, contracting clones showed balanced CD4/CD8 phenotypes, whereas a second wave of clones that expanded from day 15 to 37 leaned towards CD4+. Some responding clones were found in pre-infection memory, which suggests that pre-existing cross-reactive memory T cells took part in the SARS-CoV-2 response. SARS-CoV-2 specificity was not confirmed for the second-wave clones peaking on day 37.

TCRdb shows the sequencer as Illumina NovaSeq 6000. Using 5'RACE with constant-segment primers, TCRalpha and TCRbeta cDNA libraries were constructed, with sample barcodes and unique molecular identifiers added in the process. Trizol reagent was used to extract RNA from every sample. Library amplification was performed in two PCR steps, and a second sample barcode and Illumina TruSeq adapters were introduced in the second step. Libraries were sequenced on an Illumina NovaSeq with 2 x 150 bp paired-end reads. Processing in the source paper ran as follows. Demultiplexing of reads and collapsing into UMI-guided consensus sequences were performed with migec v1.2.7. Using mixcr v2.1.11, UMI consensuses were aligned to TRA and TRB V and J templates and then assembled into clonotypes. Expanded or contracted clonotypes were those called significant by both edgeR and NoisET, with noise models trained on biological replicates. edgeR calls used a false discovery rate-adjusted p below 0.01 and a log2 fold-change threshold of 1. As an exploratory analysis of dynamics, PCA with hierarchical clustering was applied to max-normalized trajectories of the 1000 most abundant clonotypes. Separately sequenced CD4+ and CD8+ repertoires were used to assign the CD4 or CD8 phenotype of responding clones. The public reads were reprocessed in TCRdb via fastp at Q25 and MiXCR, keeping in-frame beta chains. Rows with a matching CDR3 protein are joined into one entry that keeps the most common DNA and genes. These V and J calls derive from TCRdb rather than the authors' analysis. Recorded for this sample are hundreds of thousands of distinct CDR3 sequences; about a fifth of them occurred a single time. The biggest ten clones account for around 13% of the sample.

The germline V gene provides CDR1 ENHRY and CDR2 SYGVKD. The V and J ends are trimmed by 3 bases and 9 bases, leaving 11 bases between them. The CDR3 spans 12 residues, from the cysteine through the phenylalanine. Only the CDR3 DNA is retained, 36 bases long and in frame from the first base. The sequenced material came from PBMCs or a T cell subset sorted from them (not recorded which). The sequence was obtained from an adult woman who had mild COVID-19 (a few samples of this study predate the infection). The sample titles of this study are shuffled in the database, so cell type and time point are left out; the donor was told from shared clones. This chain is built from TRBV10-3 and TRBJ2-5; the D gene is possibly TRBD2, with 6 bases matching. Read as DNA, the sequence is TGTGCCATCAGTGACCCTTCGGGAGCCCAGTACTTC. It translates as CAISDPSGAQYF.